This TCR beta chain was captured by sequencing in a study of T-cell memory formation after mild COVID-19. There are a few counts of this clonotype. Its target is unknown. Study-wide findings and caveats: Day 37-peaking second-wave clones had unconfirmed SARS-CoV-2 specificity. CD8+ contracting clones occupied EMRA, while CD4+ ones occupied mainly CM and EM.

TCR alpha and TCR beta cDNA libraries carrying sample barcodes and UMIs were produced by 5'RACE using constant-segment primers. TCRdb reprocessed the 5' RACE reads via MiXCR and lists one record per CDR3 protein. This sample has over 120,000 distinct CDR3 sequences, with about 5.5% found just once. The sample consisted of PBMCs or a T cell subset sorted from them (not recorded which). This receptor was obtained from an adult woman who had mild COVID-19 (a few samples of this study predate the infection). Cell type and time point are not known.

The CDR3 sequence: CSATGTSGRASYEQYF. The CDR3, as DNA: TGCAGTGCCACAGGGACTAGCGGGAGGGCATCCTACGAGCAGTACTTC. V usage is TRBV20-1 and J usage is TRBJ2-7, with 16 positions matching TRBD2. V was pared by 6 bases and J by 1 base, with 6 bases of the junction left unmatched. The CDR3 has 16 residues. Germline V gene lookup returns CDR1 DFQATT and CDR2 SNEGSKA (reference sequence).